A single sample gave rise to the 13 T cell receptor beta chains below, sequenced in a study of blood T cells in healthy people across ages. PCR was performed a second time for about 7 to 11 cycles using a sample-barcoded 5' primer and a J-beta primer mix. TCRdb analysed the 5' RACE reads with MiXCR anew, one entry per CDR3 protein. The profile covers approximately 1.5 million distinct CDR3 sequences, with under 55% appearing a single time and approximately 4% taken by the ten largest. The source material was blood. The receptor set was obtained from a woman between 18 and 29 years old in good health.

This clonotype showed up just a few times. The genes are TRBV6-6 and TRBJ2-5; D possibly corresponds to TRBD1 (6 bases). CDR1 and CDR2 (germline): MNHNY, SVGAGI (reference sequence). The CDR3 contains 14 residues. V dropped 3 bases and J dropped 4 bases, with 12 bases sitting between them. The CDR3 nucleotides are TGTGCCAGCAGTTATTCGCAGGGGCGAGAGACCCAGTACTTC. This translates into CASSYSQGRETQYF.

This clonotype was seen repeatedly, ten times or more. Possible read error: a much larger clone is one base away. V usage is TRBV6-2 or TRBV6-3 and J usage is TRBJ2-1, with D possibly matching TRBD1 (6 bases). The closer fit of TRBJ2-7 to the DNA end suggests the J call may be wrong. The CDR3 runs 17 residues. Germline lookup yields CDR1 MNHEY and CDR2 SVGEGT. For the CDR3, the DNA is TGTGCCAGCAGTTACTCGCCCCCCCAGGGGCTCTACAATGAGCAGTACTTC. Translated, it gives CASSYSPPQGLYNEQYF.

This clonotype appeared a few times. The chain is built from TRBV7-2 and TRBJ2-1; D perhaps matches TRBD2 (6 bases). CDR1 and CDR2 from the germline V gene are SGHTA and FQGNSA. The germline V and J ends were trimmed by 1 base and 8 bases, with 24 bases remaining between them. This CDR3 region has 18 residues. The DNA of the CDR3 is TGTGCCAGCAGCTTAGGGCTACTAGCCCAAAAAAGGATCTATGAGCAGTTCTTC. It is translated as CASSLGLLAQKRIYEQFF.

V and J are TRBV30 and TRBJ2-7; D unresolved. The ends were cut back, 6 bases at V and 5 bases at J, with 8 bases in the middle. CDR1 is GTSNPN, CDR2 SVGIG, per germline (reference sequence). There are 10 residues in the CDR3. The CDR3 spells CACGLNEQYF. The CDR3 bases are TGTGCCTGCGGGCTTAACGAGCAGTACTTC.

The rearrangement joins TRBV20-1 to TRBJ1-5; 7 nucleotides line up with TRBD1. J lost 7 bases, V lost 5 bases, and 8 bases had no gene match. This CDR3 is 13 amino acids long. Per germline, CDR1 DFQATT and CDR2 SNEGSKA (reference sequence). The CDR3 here is CSAPRDSGQPQHF. CDR3 sequence (DNA): TGCAGTGCTCCCCGGGACAGTGGACAGCCCCAGCATTTT.

The chain recombines TRBV11-2 with TRBJ2-1; perhaps TRBD1 as D (6 bases). CDR1 is SGHAT and CDR2 is FQNNGV in the germline V gene. This CDR3 has 17 amino acids. V was clipped by 3 bases and J by 4 bases, with 19 bases between them. The CDR3 sequence is CASSLFPRGLSYNEQFF. In nucleotides, the CDR3 is TGTGCCAGCAGCTTGTTCCCCAGGGGCCTATCGTACAATGAGCAGTTCTTC.

J is TRBJ2-1 and V is TRBV19; D is perhaps TRBD1 or TRBD2 (6 bases each). The end of the DNA fits TRBJ2-7 better, so the J call may be wrong. Per germline, CDR1 LNHDA and CDR2 SQIVND (reference sequence). This CDR3 spans 12 amino acids. CDR3 residues: CAVLGGSNEQYF. The CDR3 nucleotides read TGTGCCGTCTTGGGGGGCTCCAATGAGCAGTACTTC.

The table lists this clonotype with a count of one. V is TRBV4-3 and J is TRBJ2-1; TRBD1 might be the D (6 bases). The CDR3 has 15 residues. V lost 1 base to trimming and J lost 8 bases, with 15 bases between them. CDR1 LGHNA and CDR2 YSLEER come from the germline V gene. The CDR3 protein is CASSQGGPKLDEQFF. The CDR3 nucleotides are TGCGCCAGCAGCCAAGGGGGGCCGAAGTTAGATGAGCAGTTCTTC.

This clonotype was seen once. The CDR3 is CASSPDPGSSYEQYF. The CDR3 coding sequence is TGTGCCAGCTCCCCCGATCCGGGGTCTTCCTACGAGCAGTACTTC. The chain combines TRBV7-6 with TRBJ2-7; the D gene is possibly TRBD2 (5 bases). This CDR3 comprises 15 residues. Germline CDR1 and CDR2: SGHVS and FNYEAQ. V lost 8 bases, J lost 1 base, and 18 bases lay in between.

This chain links TRBV7-2 with TRBJ2-4; D unresolved. The better agreement between TRBJ2-5 and the DNA end casts doubt on the J call. Germline CDR1 reads SGHTA; CDR2 reads FQGNSA. CDR3 size: 14 residues. CDR3 DNA sequence: TGTGCCAGCAGCTTATCTCCAGCCCAAGAGACCCAGTACTTC. As protein: CASSLSPAQETQYF.

J is TRBJ2-7 and V is TRBV15; TRBD2 aligns across 9 bases. The ends lost 0 bases at V and 5 bases at J; junction bases unmatched: 8. Germline assignment: CDR1 LNHNV and CDR2 YYDKDF (reference sequence). This CDR3 has 16 amino acids. CDR3 amino acids: CATSRDRAGGRNEQYF. CDR3 bases: TGTGCCACCAGCAGAGATCGGGCGGGAGGGAGAAACGAGCAGTACTTC.

This clonotype has a single count. V and J are TRBV3-1 and TRBJ2-1; weak D call: TRBD1 (6 bases). Trimming removed 4 bases from V and 9 bases from J, with 19 bases in between. Germline CDR1 and CDR2: LGHDT and YNNKEL (reference sequence). This CDR3 region has 15 residues. The CDR3 region is CASSPLGGVRGEQFF. The CDR3 region has the DNA TGTGCCAGCAGCCCCCTAGGGGGAGTTCGCGGTGAGCAGTTCTTC.

The chain uses TRBV19 and TRBJ2-7, with unresolved D. Germline V CDR1 and CDR2: LNHDA, SQIVND (reference sequence). The CDR3 consists of 14 residues. The ends were cut back, 1 base at V and 3 bases at J, with 10 bases in the middle. In nucleotides, the CDR3 is TGTGCCAGTAGTATAGGATTCCTACACTACGAGCAGTACTTC. This gives the protein CASSIGFLHYEQYF.